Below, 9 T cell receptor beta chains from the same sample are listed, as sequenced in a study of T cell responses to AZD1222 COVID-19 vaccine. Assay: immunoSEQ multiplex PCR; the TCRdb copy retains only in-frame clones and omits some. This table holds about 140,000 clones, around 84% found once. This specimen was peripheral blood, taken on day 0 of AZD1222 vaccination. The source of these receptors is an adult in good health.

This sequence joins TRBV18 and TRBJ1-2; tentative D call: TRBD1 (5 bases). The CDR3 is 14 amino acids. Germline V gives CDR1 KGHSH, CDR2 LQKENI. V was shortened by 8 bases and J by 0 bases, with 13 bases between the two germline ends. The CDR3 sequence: CASIRTRPNYGYTF. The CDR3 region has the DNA TGTGCCAGCATCCGGACAAGACCTAACTATGGCTACACCTTC.

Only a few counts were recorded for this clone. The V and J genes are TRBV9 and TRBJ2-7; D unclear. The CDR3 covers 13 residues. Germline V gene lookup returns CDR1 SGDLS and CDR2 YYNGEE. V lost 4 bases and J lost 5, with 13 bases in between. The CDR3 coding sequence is TGTGCCAGCAGCCTCAACATGGGGAACGAGCAGTACTTC. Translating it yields CASSLNMGNEQYF.

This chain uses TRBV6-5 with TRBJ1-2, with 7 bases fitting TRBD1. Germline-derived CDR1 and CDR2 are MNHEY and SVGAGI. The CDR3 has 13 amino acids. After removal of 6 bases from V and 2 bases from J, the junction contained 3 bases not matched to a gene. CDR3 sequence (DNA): TGTGCCAGCAGCGGCAGGGGGAACTATGGCTACACCTTC. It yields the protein CASSGRGNYGYTF.

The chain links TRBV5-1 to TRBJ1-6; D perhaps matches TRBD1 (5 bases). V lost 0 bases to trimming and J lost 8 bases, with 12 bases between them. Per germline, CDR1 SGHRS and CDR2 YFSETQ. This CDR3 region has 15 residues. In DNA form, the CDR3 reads TGCGCCAGCAGCTTGGGCCGGGGGAGAGATTCACCCCTCCACTTT. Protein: CASSLGRGRDSPLHF.

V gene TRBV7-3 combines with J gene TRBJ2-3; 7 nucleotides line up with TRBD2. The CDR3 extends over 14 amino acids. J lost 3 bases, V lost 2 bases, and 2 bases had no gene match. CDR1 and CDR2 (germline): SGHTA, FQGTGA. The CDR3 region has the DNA TGTGCCAGCAGCTTAGTTAGCGGGACAGATACGCAGTATTTT. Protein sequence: CASSLVSGTDTQYF.

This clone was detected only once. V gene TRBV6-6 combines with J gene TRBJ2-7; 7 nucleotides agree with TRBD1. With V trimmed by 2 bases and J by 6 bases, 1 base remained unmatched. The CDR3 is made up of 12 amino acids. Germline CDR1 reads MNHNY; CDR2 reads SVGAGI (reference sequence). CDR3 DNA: TGTGCCAGCAGTTACACAGGGGTCGAGCAGTACTTC. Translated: CASSYTGVEQYF.

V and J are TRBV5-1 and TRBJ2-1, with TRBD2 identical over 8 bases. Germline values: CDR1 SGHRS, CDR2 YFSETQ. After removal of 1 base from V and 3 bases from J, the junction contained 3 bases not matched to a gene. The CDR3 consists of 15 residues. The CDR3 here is CASSLSRGGYNEQFF. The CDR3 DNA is TGCGCCAGCAGCTTGAGTCGGGGGGGCTACAATGAGCAGTTCTTC.

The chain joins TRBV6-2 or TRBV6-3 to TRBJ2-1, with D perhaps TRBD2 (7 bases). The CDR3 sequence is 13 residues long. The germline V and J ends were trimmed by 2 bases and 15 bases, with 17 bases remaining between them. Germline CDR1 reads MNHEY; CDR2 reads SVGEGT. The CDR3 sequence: CASSYPTPGGWFF. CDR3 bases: TGTGCCAGCAGTTACCCCACACCGGGGGGCTGGTTCTTC.

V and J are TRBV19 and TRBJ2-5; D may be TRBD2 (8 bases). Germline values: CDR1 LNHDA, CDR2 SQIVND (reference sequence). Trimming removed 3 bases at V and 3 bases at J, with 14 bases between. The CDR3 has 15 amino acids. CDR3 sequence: CASSMGTAGEETQYF. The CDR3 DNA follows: TGTGCCAGTAGTATGGGGACAGCGGGGGAAGAGACCCAGTACTTC.